Detailed here is one TCR beta chain. There is no known antigen for this receptor. Nothing much larger sits one base from this clone, and base qualities are not available. These data come from a study of patients and donors after allogeneic stem cell transplantation (TCRdb year 2020). Library prep was done by RT-PCR. The reads were generated on a NextSeq 550. Through fastp at Q25 and MiXCR, TCRdb rebuilt clones from the public reads, retaining in-frame beta chains. Identical CDR3 proteins give one entry, which carries the most common genes and DNA. In all, the sample holds 30,000 to 40,000 distinct CDR3 sequences, and more than 35% of those were seen once. The ten most abundant clones make up about 80% of the sample. The origin of this receptor is a human donor who was either an allogeneic HSCT recipient or a stem cell or donor lymphocyte infusion donor (not recorded which). It is not recorded whose cells these are; they may come from a transplant donor. Sequencing input: blood, either unsorted or a sorted T cell fraction (not recorded which).

In nucleotides, the sequence is TGTGCCAGCACTCCTGGTACAGGGAACAATGAGCAGTTCTTC. Its protein product is CASTPGTGNNEQFF. The sequence is built from TRBV12-3 or TRBV12-4 and TRBJ2-1, with a tentative D gene TRBD1 over 6 matching bases. A distance of 15 bases separates the germline ends of V and J, which lose 7 bases and 5 bases respectively. The CDR3, from cysteine to phenylalanine, totals 14 residues. The only DNA kept is the CDR3, 42 bases in frame from the first base.